The rows below give T cell receptor beta chains drawn from one sample of a study of blood T cell repertoires in COVID-19. The protocol was immunoSEQ multiplex PCR, while the TCRdb copy is restricted to in-frame clones and leaves out a portion. The profile covers approximately 190,000 clones, with 80% appearing a single time and approximately 6.9% taken by the ten largest. Sequenced input: peripheral blood. These receptors were taken from a man aged 60 to 69 with acute or convalescent COVID-19. Both conserved end residues are part of each CDR3. A D gene is named only where the DNA matches it firmly. Part of the rows lack a size; the others show once, few, many or a class for expanded clones.

D	V	length	J	size	CDR3	DNA
TRBD1	TRBV19	15	TRBJ1-1	NA	CASSSTRQGATEAFF	TGTGCCAGTAGTTCCACTCGACAGGGAGCAACTGAAGCTTTCTTT
TRBD2	TRBV18	14	TRBJ2-1	NA	CASSLSSGYNEQFF	TGTGCCAGCTCACTTTCTAGCGGTTACAATGAGCAGTTCTTC
TRBD2	TRBV7-2	15	TRBJ2-1	once	CASSLLAGAYNEQFF	TGTGCCAGCAGCCTACTAGCGGGGGCTTACAATGAGCAGTTCTTC
NA	TRBV7-9	13	TRBJ1-4	NA	CASSLPGGGAMFF	TGTGCCAGCAGCTTACCCGGGGGGGGTGCTATGTTTTTT
TRBD1	TRBV6-2/TRBV6-3	20	TRBJ1-4	few	CASSSNGRDRAKATNEKLFF	TGTGCCAGCAGCTCGAATGGAAGGGACAGGGCTAAAGCAACTAATGAAAAACTGTTTTTT
NA	TRBV18	15	TRBJ1-2	once	CASSPPSGRNYGYTF	TGTGCCAGCTCACCCCCAAGCGGCAGAAACTATGGCTACACCTTC
NA	TRBV19	14	TRBJ1-1	NA	CASSGDTDYTEAFF	TGTGCCAGTAGTGGGGACACCGACTACACTGAAGCTTTCTTT
NA	TRBV2	18	TRBJ2-1	NA	CASSEAISGHPPYNEQFF	TGTGCCAGCAGTGAAGCGATTAGCGGACACCCCCCCTACAATGAGCAGTTCTTC
TRBD1	TRBV6-2/TRBV6-3	15	TRBJ1-5	NA	CASSPTGVGNQPQHF	TGTGCCAGCAGTCCAACAGGGGTCGGCAATCAGCCCCAGCATTTT
TRBD1	TRBV7-9	13	TRBJ1-5	NA	CASSSTGVGPQHF	TGTGCCAGCAGTTCGACAGGGGTGGGTCCCCAGCATTTT
NA	TRBV29-1	15	TRBJ2-7	NA	CSVEDGGRVEGEQYF	TGCAGCGTTGAAGATGGGGGCAGGGTGGAAGGCGAGCAGTACTTC
TRBD2	TRBV5-5	19	TRBJ2-1	NA	CASSFPSGGRPYSYNEQFF	TGTGCCAGCAGCTTTCCTAGCGGGGGGCGACCTTACTCCTACAATGAGCAGTTCTTC
NA	TRBV30	14	TRBJ1-3	NA	CAWSVGGSGNTIYF	TGTGCCTGGAGTGTTGGGGGGTCTGGAAACACCATATATTTT
TRBD2	TRBV10-3	15	TRBJ2-5	NA	CAISLRLAGQETQYF	TGTGCCATCAGTCTACGACTAGCGGGACAAGAGACCCAGTACTTC
NA	TRBV10-3	14	TRBJ1-5	NA	CAISEQGHGWTQHF	TGTGCCATCAGTGAGCAGGGACACGGTTGGACCCAGCATTTT
NA	TRBV6-1	12	TRBJ1-2	NA	CASSDRAAGYTF	TGTGCCAGCAGTGACAGGGCTGCGGGCTACACCTTC
TRBD1	TRBV18	13	TRBJ1-2	NA	CASSRDRSEGYTF	TGTGCCAGCTCACGGGACAGGAGCGAGGGCTACACCTTC
NA	TRBV12-3/TRBV12-4	13	TRBJ1-1	NA	CASRFTGGTEAFF	TGTGCCAGCAGATTTACCGGGGGGACTGAAGCTTTCTTT
TRBD1	TRBV7-9	17	TRBJ1-1	NA	CASSSDLTGGWRTEAFF	TGTGCCAGCAGCTCAGACCTGACAGGGGGCTGGAGGACTGAAGCTTTCTTT
TRBD1	TRBV6-6	14	TRBJ1-2	NA	CASSYLAGGYGYTF	TGTGCCAGCAGTTACTTGGCAGGGGGCTATGGCTACACCTTC
TRBD2	TRBV6-5	16	TRBJ2-1	NA	CASSYSLAGGPREQFF	TGTGCCAGCAGTTACAGCCTAGCGGGGGGGCCCAGAGAGCAGTTCTTC
NA	TRBV5-4	12	TRBJ2-5	NA	CASSFFGETQYF	TGTGCCAGCAGCTTTTTCGGAGAGACCCAGTACTTC
TRBD2	TRBV6-5	15	TRBJ2-1	NA	CASSTSGARFNEQFF	TGTGCCAGCAGTACTAGCGGGGCCCGATTCAATGAGCAGTTCTTC
NA	TRBV19	16	TRBJ1-6	NA	CASRTGTQLKQSPLHF	TGTGCCAGTAGAACCGGGACTCAGCTTAAGCAATCACCCCTCCACTTT
TRBD2	TRBV27	17	TRBJ2-1	NA	CASSLSVPSGTYNEQFF	TGTGCCAGCAGTTTATCGGTTCCTAGCGGTACCTACAATGAGCAGTTCTTC
TRBD1	TRBV5-1	17	TRBJ1-5	few	CASSQNGQGSGNQPQHF	TGCGCCAGCAGCCAAAACGGACAGGGATCTGGCAATCAGCCCCAGCATTTT
TRBD1	TRBV13	16	TRBJ1-6	NA	CASRAGQTNLNSPLHF	TGTGCCAGCAGGGCGGGACAGACTAACCTAAATTCACCCCTCCACTTT
NA	TRBV4-1	15	TRBJ2-3	few	CASSQVVSPADTQYF	TGCGCCAGCAGCCAAGTGGTTAGCCCGGCAGATACGCAGTATTTT
NA	TRBV2	13	TRBJ1-2	few	CASSEDRAYGYTF	TGTGCCAGCAGTGAAGACAGGGCCTATGGCTACACCTTC
TRBD2	TRBV7-2	14	TRBJ2-7	NA	CASSRGGTSYEQYF	TGTGCCAGCAGCCGTGGCGGGACTAGTTACGAGCAGTACTTC
NA	TRBV5-6	15	TRBJ1-2	NA	CASSLEEGRGYGYTF	TGTGCCAGCAGCTTGGAGGAGGGGCGAGGCTATGGCTACACCTTC
NA	TRBV28	14	TRBJ1-6	NA	CASSLYGVGAPLHF	TGTGCCAGCAGTTTATACGGGGTCGGGGCACCCCTCCACTTT
TRBD1	TRBV4-1	15	TRBJ1-1	NA	CASSQVPGQGIEAFF	TGCGCCAGCAGCCAAGTCCCGGGACAGGGAATCGAAGCTTTCTTT
TRBD1	TRBV6-2/TRBV6-3	17	TRBJ1-5	NA	CASSYMTGGNSNQPQHF	TGTGCCAGCAGTTACATGACAGGGGGTAATAGCAATCAGCCCCAGCATTTT
TRBD1	TRBV4-3	16	TRBJ2-7	NA	CASSQDLTGGTYEQYF	TGCGCCAGCAGCCAAGATCTAACAGGGGGCACGTACGAGCAGTACTTC
NA	TRBV5-1	15	TRBJ1-2	NA	CASRPDSLSNYGYTF	TGCGCCAGCAGACCCGACAGCCTCTCTAACTATGGCTACACCTTC
NA	TRBV27	14	TRBJ1-6	few	CASSFRAVNSPLHF	TGTGCCAGCAGTTTCAGGGCTGTGAATTCACCCCTCCACTTT
TRBD2	TRBV10-1	16	TRBJ2-1	NA	CASSGIAGASYNEQFF	TGCGCCAGCAGTGGGATAGCGGGAGCCTCCTACAATGAGCAGTTCTTC
NA	TRBV7-3	15	TRBJ1-4	few	CASSLTGRVGEKLFF	TGTGCCAGCAGCTTAACCGGCAGGGTAGGAGAAAAACTGTTTTTT
NA	TRBV6-2/TRBV6-3	15	TRBJ1-5	NA	CASSIGGGGGQPQHF	TGTGCCAGCAGTATCGGGGGGGGAGGGGGACAGCCCCAGCATTTT
TRBD2	TRBV5-1	16	TRBJ2-5	NA	CASSPGLAGNRETQYF	TGCGCCAGCAGCCCTGGACTAGCGGGAAATAGGGAGACCCAGTACTTC
NA	TRBV5-6	13	TRBJ2-7	NA	CASSFRGFYEQYF	TGTGCCAGCAGCTTTCGGGGGTTTTACGAGCAGTACTTC
NA	TRBV5-1	15	TRBJ1-5	NA	CASSVAGVSNQPQHF	TGCGCCAGCAGCGTCGCCGGGGTTAGCAATCAGCCCCAGCATTTT
NA	TRBV6-1	17	TRBJ2-7	once	CASSDPSDKAASYEQYF	TGTGCCAGCAGTGACCCGTCCGACAAGGCAGCTTCCTACGAGCAGTACTTC
NA	TRBV11-2	16	TRBJ1-3	NA	CASSLGTFSSGNTIYF	TGTGCCAGCAGCTTAGGGACTTTCAGCTCTGGAAACACCATATATTTT
TRBD2	TRBV27	19	TRBJ2-1	NA	CASSLSRTSGSRGVREQFF	TGTGCCAGCAGTTTATCGCGGACTAGCGGGAGCCGGGGCGTGCGGGAGCAGTTCTTC
TRBD2	TRBV10-3	18	TRBJ2-3	few	CATIKSLAGGHGTDTQYF	TGTGCCACCATAAAGAGCCTAGCGGGGGGACACGGCACAGATACGCAGTATTTT
NA	TRBV7-2	16	TRBJ2-5	NA	CASSLAGARGQETQYF	TGTGCCAGCAGCTTAGCCGGGGCTAGGGGGCAAGAGACCCAGTACTTC
NA	TRBV27	13	TRBJ1-1	NA	CASSLQMNTEAFF	TGTGCCAGCAGTTTACAGATGAACACTGAAGCTTTCTTT
TRBD2	TRBV6-5	14	TRBJ2-7	NA	CASRLAGNSYEQYF	TGTGCCAGCAGATTAGCGGGGAACTCCTACGAGCAGTACTTC
TRBD2	TRBV9	16	TRBJ2-3	NA	CASSVGASGLTDTQYF	TGTGCCAGCAGCGTAGGGGCTAGCGGACTCACAGATACGCAGTATTTT
TRBD1	TRBV7-9	16	TRBJ1-2	few	CASSSRRGKTGAGYTF	TGTGCCAGCAGCTCAAGAAGGGGGAAGACAGGGGCTGGCTACACCTTC
TRBD1	TRBV9	16	TRBJ1-1	NA	CASSPRGTGRGTEAFF	TGTGCCAGCAGCCCACGAGGGACAGGAAGAGGCACTGAAGCTTTCTTT
TRBD2	TRBV5-1	19	TRBJ2-1	NA	CASSLWSGGSRRSYNEQFF	TGCGCCAGCAGCTTGTGGTCCGGCGGGAGTCGCAGGTCCTACAATGAGCAGTTCTTC
NA	TRBV2	17	TRBJ2-3	NA	CASGSLVVSSGTDTQYF	TGTGCCAGCGGAAGTCTTGTGGTAAGCAGCGGCACAGATACGCAGTATTTT